A single sample is the source of the 26 T cell receptor beta chains below, sequenced in a study of T cells in localized non-small cell lung cancer. Clones were read by immunoSEQ multiplex PCR, and TCRdb kept only the in-frame ones, dropping some. The table shows 65,000 to 95,000 clones, with around 80% occurring only once. This sample comprised PBMCs, obtained before any cancer treatment. The receptor source for this set is a man aged 35 to 69 with stage II squamous cell lung carcinoma.

The chain has TRBV11-2 and TRBJ2-5; 8 bases agree with TRBD2. V lost 5 bases, J lost 6 bases, and 17 bases stayed unmatched. The CDR3 is 17 amino acids. Germline V gene lookup returns CDR1 SGHAT and CDR2 FQNNGV. The CDR3: CASSPRGGGQRGKTQYF. Written as DNA, the CDR3 is TGTGCCAGCAGCCCCCGAGGCGGGGGGCAAAGGGGAAAGACCCAGTACTTC.

V and J are TRBV25-1 and TRBJ2-1; 8 nucleotides match TRBD2. The CDR3 loop spans 15 amino acids. V was pared by 2 bases and J by 7 bases, with 7 bases of the junction left unmatched. Germline CDR1 MGHDK, CDR2 SYGVNS. The CDR3 DNA follows: TGTGCCAGCAGTGAAGCCCGGGGGGGCCCTAATGAGCAGTTCTTC. It specifies CASSEARGGPNEQFF.

The chain couples TRBV28 to TRBJ1-6; maybe TRBD1 (5 bases). This CDR3 comprises 14 residues. CDR1 and CDR2 from the germline V gene are MDHEN and SYDVKM. V gave up 5 bases and J gave up 8 bases, with 13 bases separating them. CDR3 sequence: CASSEDSAYSPLHF. As DNA, the CDR3 is TGTGCCAGCAGTGAAGACAGCGCTTATTCACCCCTCCACTTT.

The V and J genes are TRBV7-2 and TRBJ1-5; D gene ambiguous. CDR1 SGHTA and CDR2 FQGNSA come from the germline V gene. The ends were cut back, 1 base at V and 6 bases at J, with 7 bases in the middle. The CDR3 contains 13 residues. The DNA of the CDR3 is TGTGCCAGCAGCTTAGGAGGTATTCAGCCCCAGCATTTT. Translating it yields CASSLGGIQPQHF.

V is TRBV7-2 and J is TRBJ2-7; no reliable D call. Trimming took off 1 base at V and 3 bases at J, with 7 bases between the two ends. The length of the CDR3 is 13 residues. From germline, CDR1 is SGHTA and CDR2 FQGNSA. The CDR3 protein is CASSLVVDYEQYF. CDR3 DNA sequence: TGTGCCAGCAGCTTAGTGGTGGACTACGAGCAGTACTTC.

J is TRBJ1-1 and V is TRBV7-9; 7 nucleotides agree with TRBD1. Germline V lookup: CDR1 SEHNR, CDR2 FQNEAQ (reference sequence). V dropped 4 bases and J dropped 8; count of bases not matched to a gene: 4. This CDR3 comprises 12 residues. The CDR3 region is CASSYRDSEAFF. The CDR3 DNA reads as TGTGCCAGCAGCTACCGGGACAGCGAAGCTTTCTTT.

This chain connects TRBV4-1 to TRBJ2-1; D possibly corresponds to TRBD2 (6 bases). Germline V gene lookup returns CDR1 MGHRA and CDR2 YSYEKL. The CDR3 totals 13 residues. Between the trimmed V and J ends, which lost 0 bases and 12 bases, there was a span of 12 bases. Here the CDR3 DNA reads TGCGCCAGCAGCCAAGATCTTAGGAGGGGGCAGTTCTTC. Translated, it gives CASSQDLRRGQFF.

This chain connects TRBV29-1 to TRBJ2-3; the match to TRBD1 covers 7 bases. The CDR3 is made up of 15 amino acids. Trimming took 1 base from V and 1 from J; bases not matched to a gene: 5. Germline CDR1 is SQVTM and CDR2 is ANQGSEA. CDR3 in DNA: TGCAGCGTTGAAGTGGTTGGGACAGGCACAGATACGCAGTATTTT. Its translation is CSVEVVGTGTDTQYF.

V and J are TRBV28 and TRBJ2-5; D ambiguous. The germline CDR1 and CDR2 sequences are MDHEN and SYDVKM. This CDR3 has 12 amino acids. V lost 8 bases and J lost 5, with 12 bases in between. The DNA for the CDR3 is TGTGCCAGCTCAGGCTATGGGGAGACCCAGTACTTC. The encoded protein is CASSGYGETQYF.

DNA for the CDR3: TGTGCCAGCAGCCAAGATTACTCGGGGGTAGAGACCCAGTACTTC. Residues: CASSQDYSGVETQYF. This rearrangement joins TRBV4-2 to TRBJ2-5, with a tentative D call TRBD2 (6 bases). The germline V and J ends were trimmed by 0 bases and 4 bases, with 12 bases remaining between them. This CDR3 contains 15 residues. Germline loops: CDR1 LGHNA, CDR2 YNFKEQ.

The CDR3 here is CASSPGFGYTF. The CDR3 DNA reads TGTGCCAGCTCACCAGGGTTTGGCTACACCTTC. The rearrangement joins TRBV18 to TRBJ1-2; D is undetermined. The V end lost 2 bases, the J end lost 7 bases, and 5 bases lay between the germline ends. The CDR3 is 11 amino acids. CDR1 and CDR2 (germline): KGHSH, LQKENI. The whole variable domain, remainder taken from reference TRBV18 and TRBJ1-2, is NAGVMQNPRHLVRRRGQEARLRCSPMKGHSHVYWYRQLPEEGLKFMVYLQKENIIDESGMPKERFSAEFPKEGPSILRIQQVVRGDSAAYFCASSPGFGYTFGSGTRLTVV.

The chain recombines TRBV6-6 with TRBJ2-3, with D unresolved. This CDR3 spans 15 amino acids. With 7 bases removed from V and 1 base from J, the gap between germline ends came to 15 bases. Germline CDR1 and CDR2: MNHNY and SVGAGI (reference sequence). CDR3 coding DNA: TGTGCCAGCACCCCTGTAAACTCACGCACAGATACGCAGTATTTT. It is translated as CASTPVNSRTDTQYF.

The CDR3 sequence: CASSLGRTGELFF. CDR3 bases: TGTGCCAGCAGCTTGGGCAGGACCGGGGAGCTGTTTTTT. The rearrangement links TRBV7-3 to TRBJ2-2; D not certain. CDR1 SGHTA and CDR2 FQGTGA come from the germline V gene. Trimming pared 3 bases from V and 5 bases from J, leaving 7 bases between. The CDR3 is 13 residues long.

This chain joins TRBV6-5 and TRBJ2-3, with D possibly being TRBD1 (6 bases). Trimming took 4 bases from V and 0 from J, leaving 14 bases between them. Germline CDR1 is MNHEY and CDR2 is SVGAGI. The CDR3 is made up of 16 amino acids. The CDR3 bases are TGTGCCAGCAGTTCAGGGGACACCTTAAGCACAGATACGCAGTATTTT. Translation: CASSSGDTLSTDTQYF.

CDR3 sequence (DNA): TGTGCCAGCAGCTTGGCCGGGACAGGAGGGTCACCCCTCCACTTT. Translating it yields CASSLAGTGGSPLHF. The rearrangement uses TRBV5-5 and TRBJ1-6, with 8 bases fitting TRBD1. V lost 0 bases, J lost 10 bases, and 6 bases stayed unmatched. This CDR3 is 15 amino acids long. The germline V gene encodes CDR1 SGHKS and CDR2 YYEKEE (reference sequence).

The chain couples TRBV19 to TRBJ2-5, with 9 bases aligning to TRBD1. The length of the CDR3 is 16 residues. In germline, CDR1 is LNHDA, CDR2 SQIVND (reference sequence). With V trimmed by 7 bases and J by 5 bases, 14 bases remained unmatched. CDR3 bases: TGTGCCAGTACCGAGATTCTTACAGGGGGCGTTGAGACCCAGTACTTC. Its translation is CASTEILTGGVETQYF.

The chain has TRBV2 and TRBJ2-5, with a tentative D call TRBD1 (6 bases). V gave up 5 bases and J gave up 1 base, with 11 bases separating them. Germline CDR1 SNHLY, CDR2 FYNNEI. The CDR3 is 14 amino acids. The CDR3 loop reads CASSWTQGQETQYF. For the CDR3, the DNA is TGTGCCAGCAGTTGGACACAGGGCCAAGAGACCCAGTACTTC.

V and J are TRBV2 and TRBJ1-5, with a weak D call TRBD1 (5 bases). The CDR3 runs 15 residues. V shed 6 bases and J shed 1 base, with 13 bases lying between them. From germline, CDR1 is SNHLY and CDR2 FYNNEI. CDR3: CASRAGTASNQPQHF. The DNA for the CDR3 is TGTGCCAGCAGAGCCGGGACGGCAAGCAATCAGCCCCAGCATTTT.

CDR3: CASSLGDSLLPEQFF. The CDR3 coding sequence is TGTGCCAGCAGCTTAGGTGACAGCTTACTACCGGAGCAGTTCTTC. The rearrangement links TRBV7-2 to TRBJ2-1, with D possibly TRBD1 on 5 matching bases. The CDR3 runs 15 residues. V lost 1 base and J 10 bases, leaving 17 bases between the germline ends. CDR1 is SGHTA and CDR2 is FQGNSA in the germline V gene.

The rearrangement joins TRBV6-4 to TRBJ1-2; perhaps TRBD1 as D (5 bases). V was shortened by 9 bases and J by 2 bases, with 10 bases between the two germline ends. In germline, CDR1 is MRHNA, CDR2 SNTAGT. This CDR3 spans 12 amino acids. The CDR3 spells CASSRGNYGYTF. The CDR3 nucleotides are TGTGCCAGTTCACGGGGGAACTATGGCTACACCTTC.

This sequence joins TRBV6-6 and TRBJ1-1; the match to TRBD1 covers 8 bases. The germline gives CDR1 MNHNY, CDR2 SVGAGI (reference sequence). The V segment lost 6 bases and the J segment 5 bases; nucleotides outside the gene matches: 8. The CDR3 extends over 14 amino acids. The CDR3 reads CASRPEHRGTEAFF. The CDR3 coding sequence is TGTGCCAGCAGGCCTGAACACAGGGGGACTGAAGCTTTCTTT.

The chain links TRBV27 to TRBJ2-7, with 13 bases fitting TRBD2. V gave up 6 bases and J gave up 9 bases; unmatched junction bases: 8. The CDR3 has 14 amino acids. The germline V gene has CDR1 MNHEY and CDR2 SMNVEV (reference sequence). CDR3 nucleotide sequence: TGTGCCAGCAGGACCGGGACTAGCGGGATCATGCAGTACTTC. Its protein product is CASRTGTSGIMQYF.

CDR3: CASSYGRDYEQYF. As DNA, the CDR3 is TGTGCCAGCAGTTATGGCAGGGACTACGAGCAGTACTTC. V gene TRBV6-6 combines with J gene TRBJ2-7, with a tentative D call TRBD1 (5 bases). Trimming cost V 3 bases and J 3 bases, with 9 bases left between them. Per the germline V gene, CDR1 is MNHNY and CDR2 is SVGAGI (reference sequence). This CDR3 region has 13 residues.

This chain links TRBV7-8 with TRBJ2-7, with unresolved D. From germline, CDR1 is SGHVS and CDR2 FQNEAQ. The V gene lost 1 base and the J gene lost 4 bases, with 14 bases spanning the gap. This CDR3 has 15 residues. In DNA form, the CDR3 reads TGTGCCAGCAGCTTAGTGAGTTGGCAGACTTACGAGCAGTACTTC. It translates to CASSLVSWQTYEQYF.

For the CDR3, the DNA is TGTGCCAGCAGCCGCGGAAGGACCGGGGAGCTGTTTTTT. This translates into CASSRGRTGELFF. The genes are TRBV6-5 and TRBJ2-2; D is unresolved. The CDR3 is 13 amino acids. Germline assignment: CDR1 MNHEY and CDR2 SVGAGI. V was trimmed by 6 bases and J by 5 bases, leaving 10 bases between them.

The rearrangement links TRBV30 to TRBJ1-1; D uncertain. V was clipped by 4 bases and J by 4 bases, with 16 bases between them. Per germline, CDR1 GTSNPN and CDR2 SVGIG (reference sequence). The length of the CDR3 is 14 residues. The CDR3 DNA reads as TGTGCCTGGATTCCGTTGGGGAAAGTCACTGAAGCTTTCTTT. Translating gives CAWIPLGKVTEAFF.